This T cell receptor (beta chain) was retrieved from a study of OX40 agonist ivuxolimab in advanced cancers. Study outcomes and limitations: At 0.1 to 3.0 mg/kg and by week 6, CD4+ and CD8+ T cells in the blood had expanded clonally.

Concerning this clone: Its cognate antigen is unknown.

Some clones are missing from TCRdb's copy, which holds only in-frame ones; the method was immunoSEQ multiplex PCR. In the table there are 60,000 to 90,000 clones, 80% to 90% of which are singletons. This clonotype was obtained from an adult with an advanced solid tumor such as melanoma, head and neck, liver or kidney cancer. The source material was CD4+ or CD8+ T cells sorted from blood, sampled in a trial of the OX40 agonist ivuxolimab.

In DNA form, the CDR3 reads TGTGCCAGTAGTATAGTCCGGCAGGGGGTCTACGAGCAGTACTTC. It encodes CASSIVRQGVYEQYF. The chain couples TRBV19 to TRBJ2-7; TRBD1 agrees at 7 bases. Germline values: CDR1 LNHDA, CDR2 SQIVND (reference sequence). Trimming at V came to 1 base and at J to 3 bases, leaving 6 bases not matched to a gene. The CDR3 extends over 15 amino acids.